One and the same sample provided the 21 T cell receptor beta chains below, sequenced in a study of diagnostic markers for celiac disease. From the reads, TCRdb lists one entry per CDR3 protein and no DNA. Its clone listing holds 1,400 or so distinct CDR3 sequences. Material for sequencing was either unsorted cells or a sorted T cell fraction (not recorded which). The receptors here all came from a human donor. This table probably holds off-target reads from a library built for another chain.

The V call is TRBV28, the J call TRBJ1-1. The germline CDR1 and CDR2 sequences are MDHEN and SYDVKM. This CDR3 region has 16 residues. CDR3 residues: CASSPYSQVAAASVFF. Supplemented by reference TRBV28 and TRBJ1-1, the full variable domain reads DVKVTQSSRYLVKRTGEKVFLECVQDMDHENMFWYRQDPGLGLRLIYFSYDVKMKEKGDIPEGYSVSREKKERFSLILESASTNQTSMYLCASSPYSQVAAASVFFGQGTRLTVV.

CDR3 in amino acids: CASSFMTQQETQYF. V gene TRBV12-3 or TRBV12-4 combines with J gene TRBJ2-5. The CDR3 length is 14 residues.

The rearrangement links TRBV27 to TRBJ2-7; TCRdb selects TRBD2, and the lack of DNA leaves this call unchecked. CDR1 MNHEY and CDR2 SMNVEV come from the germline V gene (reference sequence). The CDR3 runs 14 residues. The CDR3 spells CASSFVAGTYEQYF.

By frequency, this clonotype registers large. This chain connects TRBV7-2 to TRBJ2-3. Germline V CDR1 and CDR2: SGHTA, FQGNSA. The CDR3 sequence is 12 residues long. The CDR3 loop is CASSLGANSQYF.

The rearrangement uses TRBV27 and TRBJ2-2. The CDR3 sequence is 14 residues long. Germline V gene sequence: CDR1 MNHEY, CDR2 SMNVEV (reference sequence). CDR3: CASSYGGNTGELFF.

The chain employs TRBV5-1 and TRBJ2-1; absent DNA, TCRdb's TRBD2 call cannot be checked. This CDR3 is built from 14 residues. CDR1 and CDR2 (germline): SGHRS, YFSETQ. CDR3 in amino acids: CASSSVLEVDEQFF. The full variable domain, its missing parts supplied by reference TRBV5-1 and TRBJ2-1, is KAGVTQTPRYLIKTRGQQVTLSCSPISGHRSVSWYQQTPGQGLQFLFEYFSETQRNKGNFPGRFSGRQFSNSRSEMNVSTLELGDSALYLCASSSVLEVDEQFFGPGTRLTVL.

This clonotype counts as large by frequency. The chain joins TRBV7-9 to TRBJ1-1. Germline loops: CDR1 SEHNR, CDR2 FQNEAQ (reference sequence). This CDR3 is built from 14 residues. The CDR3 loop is CASSPSGRNTEAFF.

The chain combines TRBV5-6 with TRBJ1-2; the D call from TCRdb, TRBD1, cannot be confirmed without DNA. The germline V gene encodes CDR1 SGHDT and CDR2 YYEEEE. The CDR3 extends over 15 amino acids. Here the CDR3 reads CASSLDTGGIYGYTF.

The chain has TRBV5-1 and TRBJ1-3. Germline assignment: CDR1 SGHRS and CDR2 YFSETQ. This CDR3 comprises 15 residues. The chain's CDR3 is CASSLDGISGNTIYF.

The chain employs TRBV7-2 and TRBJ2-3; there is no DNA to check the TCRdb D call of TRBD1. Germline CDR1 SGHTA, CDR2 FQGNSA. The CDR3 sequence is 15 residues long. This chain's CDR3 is CASSSSPGFTDTQYF.

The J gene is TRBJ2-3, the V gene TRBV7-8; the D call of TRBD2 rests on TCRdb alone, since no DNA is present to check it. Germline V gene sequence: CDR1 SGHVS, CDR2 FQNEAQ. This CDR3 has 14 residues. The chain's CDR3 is CASSLGSSGSLQYF.

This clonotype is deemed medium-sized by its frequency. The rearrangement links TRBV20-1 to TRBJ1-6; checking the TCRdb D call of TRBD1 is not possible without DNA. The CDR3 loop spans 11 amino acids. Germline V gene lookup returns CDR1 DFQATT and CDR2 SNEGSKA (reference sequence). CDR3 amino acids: CSADTGLPLHF.

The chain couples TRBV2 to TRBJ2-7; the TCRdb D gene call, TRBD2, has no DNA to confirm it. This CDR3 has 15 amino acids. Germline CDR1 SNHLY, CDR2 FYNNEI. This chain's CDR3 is CASSESGGITYEQYF.

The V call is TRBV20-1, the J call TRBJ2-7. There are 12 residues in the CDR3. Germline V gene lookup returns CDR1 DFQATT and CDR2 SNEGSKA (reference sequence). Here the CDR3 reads CSARDSPHEQYF.

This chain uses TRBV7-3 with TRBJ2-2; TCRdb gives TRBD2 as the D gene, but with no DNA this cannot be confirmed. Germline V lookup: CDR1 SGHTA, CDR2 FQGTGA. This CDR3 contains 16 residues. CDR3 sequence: CASSPGTIANTGELFF.

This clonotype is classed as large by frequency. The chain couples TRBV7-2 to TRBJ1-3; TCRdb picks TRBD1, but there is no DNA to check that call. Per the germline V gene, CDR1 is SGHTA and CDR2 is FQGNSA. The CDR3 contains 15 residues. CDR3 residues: CASSLAGGQLNTIYF.

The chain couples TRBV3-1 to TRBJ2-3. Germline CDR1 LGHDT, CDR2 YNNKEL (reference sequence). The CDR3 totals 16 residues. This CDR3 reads CASSLATFGGTDTQYF.

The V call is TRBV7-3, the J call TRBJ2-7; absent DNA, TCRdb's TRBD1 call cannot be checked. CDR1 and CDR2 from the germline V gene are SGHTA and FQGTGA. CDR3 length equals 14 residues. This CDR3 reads CASSSTGGPYEQYF.

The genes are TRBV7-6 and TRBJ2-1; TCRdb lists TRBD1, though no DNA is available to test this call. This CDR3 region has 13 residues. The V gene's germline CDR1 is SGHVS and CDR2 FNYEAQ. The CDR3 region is CASSSRQGDEQFF.

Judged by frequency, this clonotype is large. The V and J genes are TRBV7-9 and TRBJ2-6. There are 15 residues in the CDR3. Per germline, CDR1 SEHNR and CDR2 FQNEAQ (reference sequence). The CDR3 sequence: CASSWDSSGANVLTF. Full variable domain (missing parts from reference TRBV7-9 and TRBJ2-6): DTGVSQNPRHKITKRGQNVTFRCDPISEHNRLYWYRQTLGQGPEFLTYFQNEAQLEKSRLLSDRFSAERPKGSFSTLEIQRTEQGDSAMYLCASSWDSSGANVLTFGAGSRLTVL.

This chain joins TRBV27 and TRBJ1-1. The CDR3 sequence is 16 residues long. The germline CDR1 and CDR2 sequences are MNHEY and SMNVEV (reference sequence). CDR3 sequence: CASSRGPLAPNTEAFF.